The present TCR beta chain was sequenced within a study of cytomegalovirus exposure and HLA in healthy donors. Trimming removed 0 bases at V and 3 bases at J, with 9 bases between. Germline assignment: CDR1 SGHDT and CDR2 YYEEEE. The CDR3 length is 14 residues. Broader study findings: Testing in vitro showed a few CMV-associated chains specific for CMV antigens.

Remarks on this clone: The antigen remains unidentified.

The PCR used 60 Vbeta and 13 Jbeta primers. Generated by immunoSEQ multiplex PCR, the TCRdb table keeps only in-frame clones and is missing some. The repertoire has 100,000 to 150,000 clones, approximately 80% of them found once; the top ten carry 1.9%. Everyone who donated was a healthy bone marrow donor. The specimen was PBMCs. The chain recombines TRBV5-6 with TRBJ2-5; D not resolved. This receptor was taken from a man between 45 and 60 years old in good health and CMV-seronegative. The DNA for the CDR3 is TGTGCCAGCAGCTTGGTTGAGCCCAAAGAGACCCAGTACTTC. Residues: CASSLVEPKETQYF.